A selection of T cell receptor beta chains follows, all from one sample in a study of OX40 agonist ivuxolimab in advanced cancers. Assay used: immunoSEQ multiplex PCR; TCRdb lists only in-frame clones, some missing. This sample yields some 77,000 clones, of which approximately 85% are seen a single time; around 5.5% belongs to the top ten. The sample in question was CD4+ or CD8+ T cells sorted from blood, obtained in a trial of the OX40 agonist ivuxolimab. The receptors come from an adult with an advanced solid tumor such as melanoma, head and neck, liver or kidney cancer. CDR3s include the opening cysteine and the closing phenylalanine or tryptophan. D genes are given only for firm matches. Part of the rows lack a size; the others show once, few, many or a class for expanded clones.

>NA|TRBV18|TRBJ2-1|NA
CASSLWDRSEIGNEQFF
TGTGCCAGCTCACTGTGGGACCGGAGCGAGATTGGGAATGAGCAGTTCTTC
>NA|TRBV5-5|TRBJ2-7|TRBD1
CASSLLRTGTYEQYF
TGTGCCAGCAGCTTACTAAGGACAGGGACCTACGAGCAGTACTTC
>NA|TRBV4-1|TRBJ1-1|NA
CASSHRTAPNTEAFF
TGCGCCAGCAGCCATCGGACAGCGCCGAACACTGAAGCTTTCTTT
>once|TRBV19|TRBJ2-1|TRBD2
CASTPGGSSYNEQFF
TGTGCCAGCACCCCGGGGGGGAGCTCCTACAATGAGCAGTTCTTC
>NA|TRBV6-6|TRBJ1-4|TRBD1
CASSAVRDSDEKLFF
TGTGCCAGCAGTGCGGTCCGGGACAGTGATGAAAAACTGTTTTTT
>once|TRBV5-5|TRBJ2-1|NA
CASSWSYNEQFF
TGTGCCAGCAGCTGGTCCTACAATGAGCAGTTCTTC
>NA|TRBV27|TRBJ2-1|TRBD2
CASSSLAGGSWGEQFF
TGTGCCAGCAGTTCTTTAGCGGGGGGCTCTTGGGGTGAGCAGTTCTTC
>NA|TRBV18|TRBJ2-7|NA
CASSPGGGYEQYF
TGTGCCAGCTCACCAGGGGGAGGCTACGAGCAGTACTTC
>few|TRBV6-5|TRBJ2-1|NA
CASSYSGRVTQFF
TGTGCCAGCAGTTACTCGGGTCGGGTTACTCAGTTCTTC
>NA|TRBV6-6|TRBJ2-3|TRBD1
CASSPGQTTKVTQYF
TGTGCCAGCAGCCCGGGACAGACGACGAAGGTCACGCAGTATTTT
>once|TRBV6-6|TRBJ2-3|NA
CASSLRSGGRDTQYF
TGTGCCAGCAGCCTACGATCCGGGGGGCGGGATACGCAGTATTTT
>NA|TRBV6-5|TRBJ1-6|NA
CASRGGNSPLHF
TGTGCCAGTCGGGGGGGAAATTCACCCCTCCACTTT
>once|TRBV7-9|TRBJ2-5|TRBD1
CASGGDSQETQYF
TGTGCCAGCGGTGGGGACAGCCAAGAGACCCAGTACTTC
>NA|TRBV19|TRBJ1-4|NA
CASRDTEGTNEKLFF
TGTGCCAGTAGAGACACCGAGGGAACTAATGAAAAACTGTTTTTT
>once|TRBV18|TRBJ2-2|NA
CASSPSGDTGELFF
TGTGCCAGCTCACCTTCCGGGGACACCGGGGAGCTGTTTTTT
>NA|TRBV29-1|TRBJ1-1|NA
CSAQTNMNTEAFF
TGCAGCGCCCAGACAAACATGAACACTGAAGCTTTCTTT
>NA|TRBV7-4|TRBJ1-2|NA
CASSPSNYGYTF
TGTGCCAGCAGCCCTAGTAACTATGGCTACACCTTC
>NA|TRBV5-5|TRBJ1-4|NA
CASSLLAGLGEKLFF
TGTGCCAGCAGCTTGTTAGCAGGGTTGGGTGAAAAACTGTTTTTT
>NA|TRBV5-1|TRBJ2-7|NA
CATKITPLSSYEQYF
TGCGCCACCAAAATCACCCCGTTAAGCTCCTACGAGCAGTACTTC
>NA|TRBV7-9|TRBJ1-2|NA
CASSIVAGADYGYTF
TGTGCCAGCAGCATTGTCGCGGGGGCTGACTATGGCTACACCTTC
>NA|TRBV10-1|TRBJ1-1|NA
CASSDFPQEEAFF
TGCGCCAGCAGTGACTTTCCGCAGGAAGAAGCTTTCTTT
>NA|TRBV11-2|TRBJ2-2|NA
CASSLVLTGELFF
TGTGCCAGCAGCTTAGTTCTCACCGGGGAGCTGTTTTTT
>NA|TRBV29-1|TRBJ1-2|TRBD1
CSVVNRGVVYTF
TGCAGCGTCGTCAACAGGGGTGTGGTGTACACCTTC
>NA|TRBV9|TRBJ2-3|TRBD2
CASSVTAGVADTQYF
TGTGCCAGCAGCGTAACGGCGGGGGTAGCAGATACGCAGTATTTT
>NA|TRBV15|TRBJ2-5|TRBD1
CATSRGPSPRGLQETQYF
TGTGCCACCAGCAGAGGCCCCTCGCCAAGGGGGCTTCAAGAGACCCAGTACTTC
>NA|TRBV4-3|TRBJ2-3|TRBD2
CASSQAPLAASTDTQYF
TGCGCCAGCAGCCAAGCACCCCTAGCGGCTAGCACAGATACGCAGTATTTT
>NA|TRBV5-1|TRBJ2-7|TRBD2
CASSYGLAGSSYEQYF
TGCGCCAGCAGCTACGGACTAGCGGGGAGCTCCTACGAGCAGTACTTC
>NA|TRBV13|TRBJ1-1|NA
CASSRGQYGPWDTEAFF
TGTGCCAGCAGCCGCGGACAGTACGGACCGTGGGACACTGAAGCTTTCTTT
>NA|TRBV5-1|TRBJ1-1|TRBD1
CASSPNTGGRVNTEAFF
TGCGCCAGCAGCCCGAACACAGGGGGCAGGGTGAACACTGAAGCTTTCTTT
>NA|TRBV19|TRBJ2-3|NA
CATQRALSTDTQYF
TGTGCCACCCAGCGGGCCCTTAGCACAGATACGCAGTATTTT
>NA|TRBV2|TRBJ2-1|NA
CASLLAANQFF
TGTGCCAGTCTCCTTGCCGCGAATCAGTTCTTC
>NA|TRBV19|TRBJ1-2|NA
CASRVTGYANYGYTF
TGTGCCAGTAGGGTAACAGGGTACGCTAACTATGGCTACACCTTC
>NA|TRBV6-1|TRBJ2-7|TRBD1
CATNPGGQGPHEQYF
TGTGCCACCAACCCGGGGGGACAGGGGCCCCACGAGCAGTACTTC
>NA|TRBV5-6|TRBJ2-1|NA
CASTGANEQFF
TGTGCCAGCACGGGGGCCAATGAGCAGTTCTTC
>NA|TRBV7-9|TRBJ2-7|TRBD1
CASSGTGSGASEQYF
TGTGCCAGCAGCGGGACAGGGAGTGGGGCCAGCGAGCAGTACTTC
>NA|TRBV7-9|TRBJ1-2|NA
CASSSEGLVYGYTF
TGTGCCAGCAGCTCAGAGGGGCTTGTCTATGGCTACACCTTC
>NA|TRBV5-1|TRBJ1-2|NA
CASSLAGYGTYGYTF
TGCGCCAGCAGCTTGGCCGGTTACGGCACCTATGGCTACACCTTC
>NA|TRBV6-6|TRBJ1-5|NA
CASGGFQPQHF
TGTGCCAGCGGCGGGTTCCAGCCCCAGCATTTT
>NA|TRBV27|TRBJ1-3|TRBD1
CASSDGTAGSGNTIYF
TGTGCCAGCAGCGACGGGACAGCAGGTTCTGGAAACACCATATATTTT
>NA|TRBV6-5|TRBJ1-1|TRBD1
CASMEATGRNTEAFF
TGTGCCAGCATGGAGGCGACAGGGAGAAACACTGAAGCTTTCTTT
>NA|TRBV9|TRBJ1-1|NA
CASSVGPLRGTEAFF
TGTGCCAGCAGCGTAGGACCCTTGAGAGGGACTGAAGCTTTCTTT
>NA|TRBV2|TRBJ2-3|TRBD2
CASKELAGGPGTDTQYF
TGTGCCAGCAAGGAACTAGCGGGAGGGCCGGGGACAGATACGCAGTATTTT
>NA|TRBV27|TRBJ2-7|NA
CASSLDRSYEQYF
TGTGCCAGCAGTTTAGACAGGAGCTACGAGCAGTACTTC
>NA|TRBV12-5|TRBJ1-1|NA
CASGLERRQLMNTEAFF
TGTGCTAGTGGTTTGGAAAGGAGACAACTAATGAACACTGAAGCTTTCTTT
>NA|TRBV5-1|TRBJ1-3|NA
CPSGNTIYF
TGCCCCTCTGGAAACACCATATATTTT